One and the same sample provided the 25 T cell receptor beta chains below, sequenced in a study of Graves' ophthalmopathy and Graves' hyperthyroidism. For repertoire sequencing, the TCR beta CDR3 regions were amplified from RNA transcripts. Following a first-round RT-PCR that used HTBI primers, a second-round multiplex PCR was carried out. MiXCR was run by TCRdb on the multiplex PCR reads, yielding one entry per CDR3 protein. The data hold around 1,000,000 distinct CDR3 sequences, with about two fifths observed a single time. Sequenced material: peripheral blood or thyroid tissue (not recorded which). The receptors were gathered from an adult man with Graves' hyperthyroidism.

In this sample, this clonotype turned up a few times. Germline is not matched at one junction end, which may reflect a read error. The J gene is TRBJ2-7, the V gene TRBV5-5; D ambiguous. Germline V lookup: CDR1 SGHKS, CDR2 YYEKEE (reference sequence). The CDR3 loop spans 17 amino acids. The CDR3: CASSPRGRSLVPGEQYF. DNA of the CDR3: TGCGCCAGCAGCCCCCGTGGCCGCTCTTTAGTCCCCGGCGAGCAGTACTTC.

This sequence joins TRBV25-1 and TRBJ1-6; the match to TRBD1 covers 9 bases. The trim removed 6 bases at V and 10 bases at J, leaving 7 bases unmatched. The germline CDR1 and CDR2 sequences are MGHDK and SYGVNS. CDR3 length: 14 amino acids. This CDR3 reads CASSPRTGVSPLHF. In DNA, the CDR3 is TGTGCCAGCAGCCCGCGGACAGGGGTGTCACCCCTCCACTTT.

The CDR3: CASSLAGIGNQPQHF. As DNA, the CDR3 is TGTGCCAGCAGTTTGGCAGGGATTGGGAATCAGCCCCAGCATTTT. The chain has TRBV28 and TRBJ1-5; D is possibly TRBD1 (5 bases). Trimming removed 3 bases from V and 4 bases from J, with 13 bases in between. The CDR3 runs 15 residues. Germline V gives CDR1 MDHEN, CDR2 SYDVKM.

This clonotype was recorded at least ten times. V gene TRBV19 combines with J gene TRBJ1-2, with 8 bases aligning to TRBD1. The CDR3 length is 14 residues. The germline V gene encodes CDR1 LNHDA and CDR2 SQIVND (reference sequence). V shed 1 base and J 5 bases; nucleotides not matched to a gene: 3. The CDR3 spells CASSIAGTGYGYTF. In nucleotides, the CDR3 is TGTGCCAGTAGTATAGCTGGGACAGGTTATGGCTACACCTTC.

This clonotype was picked up many times. V gene TRBV7-2 combines with J gene TRBJ1-2, with a weak D call TRBD1 (5 bases). The CDR3 is 15 amino acids. Germline CDR1 SGHTA, CDR2 FQGNSA. Trimming shortened V by 4 bases and J by 4 bases, and 16 bases separated the two germline ends. The CDR3 coding sequence is TGTGCCAGCAGCTCCCGCCGGGGCGCTAGCTATGGCTACACCTTC. Protein sequence: CASSSRRGASYGYTF.

This clonotype was seen repeatedly, ten times or more. The chain uses TRBV19 and TRBJ1-6; tentatively, D is TRBD1 (6 bases). V was pared by 6 bases and J by 9 bases, with 12 bases between. Germline V gene lookup returns CDR1 LNHDA and CDR2 SQIVND (reference sequence). The CDR3 has 13 residues. The CDR3 DNA follows: TGTGCCAGTAGGACGGACAGATTTTCACCCCTCCACTTT. It is translated as CASRTDRFSPLHF.

This clonotype was detected a few times. The chain joins TRBV6-5 to TRBJ2-7; D is unclear. The CDR3 has 14 amino acids. With 2 bases removed from V and 3 bases from J, the gap between germline ends came to 11 bases. CDR1 is MNHEY, CDR2 SVGAGI, per germline. In DNA, the CDR3 is TGTGCCAGCAGTTACCTTGGTCTGGACTACGAGCAGTACTTC. Protein product: CASSYLGLDYEQYF.

Comment on this clonotype: Compared with germline, one end of the junction differs, possibly owing to a read error. The gene calls are TRBV5-1 and TRBJ2-5, with D unclear. Germline lookup yields CDR1 SGHRS and CDR2 YFSETQ. CDR3 length: 13 amino acids. The CDR3 sequence: CASKTALQETQYF. The CDR3 DNA reads as TGTGCCAGCAAAACAGCCCTCCAAGAGACCCAGTACTTC.

This clonotype was recorded many times. The chain has TRBV19 and TRBJ1-5; 7 nucleotides agree with TRBD1. The germline gives CDR1 LNHDA, CDR2 SQIVND (reference sequence). The V and J ends lost 5 bases and 6 bases, in that order; junction bases with no gene match: 7. The CDR3 length is 14 residues. CDR3 protein: CASSPPDRAQPQHF. The CDR3 DNA is TGTGCCAGTAGTCCCCCCGACAGGGCTCAGCCCCAGCATTTT.

The chain uses TRBV28 and TRBJ2-7; tentatively, D is TRBD2 (6 bases). CDR3 size: 13 residues. Germline CDR1 reads MDHEN; CDR2 reads SYDVKM. Trimming pared 6 bases from V and 4 bases from J, leaving 13 bases between. CDR3 sequence: CASRGGVLYEQYF. The CDR3 DNA reads TGTGCCAGCAGAGGCGGGGTTCTATACGAGCAGTACTTC.

This sequence joins TRBV5-8 and TRBJ2-7, with unresolved D. Between the trimmed V and J ends, which lost 0 bases and 0 bases, there was a span of 10 bases. CDR1 is SGHTS, CDR2 YDEGEE, per germline. There are 15 residues in the CDR3. The CDR3 loop reads CASSLVSQGSYEQYF. CDR3 coding DNA: TGTGCCAGCAGCTTGGTCAGCCAAGGCTCCTACGAGCAGTACTTC.

In the case of this clonotype: Just one base apart from a much larger clone, this may be a read error. The chain recombines TRBV10-3 with TRBJ1-3; the D gene is possibly TRBD1 (5 bases). Per germline, CDR1 ENHRY and CDR2 SYGVKD. The CDR3 totals 13 residues. CDR3 sequence reads: CAISESGWGTIHF. The CDR3 DNA follows: TGTGCCATCAGTGAGTCCGGTTGGGGCACCATACATTTT.

The genes are TRBV29-1 and TRBJ1-1, with D possibly being TRBD1 (6 bases). CDR1 SQVTM and CDR2 ANQGSEA come from the germline V gene. The CDR3 spans 12 residues. V gave up 7 bases and J gave up 7 bases, with 16 bases separating them. The CDR3 is CSAGDTIIEAFF. DNA of the CDR3: TGCAGCGCTGGGGACACAATCATTGAAGCTTTCTTT.

The CDR3 DNA reads TGTGCCAGCTCTGGACTAGTTCCCTACGAGCAGTACTTC. Its protein product is CASSGLVPYEQYF. The V and J genes are TRBV25-1 and TRBJ2-7; TRBD2 aligns across 7 bases. The CDR3 has 13 amino acids. Germline V CDR1 and CDR2: MGHDK, SYGVNS. The ends lost 8 bases at V and 2 bases at J; junction bases unmatched: 6.

The chain recombines TRBV20-1 with TRBJ1-5; possibly TRBD1 for D (5 bases). Germline lookup yields CDR1 DFQATT and CDR2 SNEGSKA (reference sequence). The CDR3 spans 15 residues. With 5 bases removed from V and 3 bases from J, the gap between germline ends came to 17 bases. CDR3 amino acids: CSAPTGGQNNQPQHF. CDR3 coding DNA: TGCAGTGCTCCCACGGGGGGTCAGAACAATCAGCCCCAGCATTTT.

Comments on this clonotype: The junction shows a germline mismatch at one end, possibly a read error. V usage is TRBV7-2 and J usage is TRBJ1-1; 10 nucleotides line up with TRBD1. CDR1 is SGHTA and CDR2 is FQGNSA in the germline V gene. This CDR3 contains 14 residues. CDR3 residues: CAGSLDRGYTEAFF. CDR3 sequence (DNA): TGTGCCGGCAGCTTGGACAGGGGGTACACTGAAGCTTTCTTT.

As regards this clonotype: A read error may be the cause here, since a much bigger clone is one base away. The final CDR3 position lacks the conserved phenylalanine or tryptophan, pointing to a likely read error. The chain couples TRBV7-9 to TRBJ1-1; TRBD1 might be the D (5 bases). V lost 5 bases to trimming and J lost 1 base, with 11 bases between them. The CDR3 has 14 residues. CDR1 is SEHNR and CDR2 is FQNEAQ in the germline V gene (reference sequence). DNA for the CDR3: TGTGCCAGCAGCCCGGGACTTTCGAACACTGAAGCTTTCTGT. Residues: CASSPGLSNTEAFC.

V gene TRBV15 combines with J gene TRBJ1-5; D is perhaps TRBD1 (5 bases). The CDR3 length is 15 residues. The V and J ends lost 6 bases and 2 bases respectively, with 14 bases between them. The germline V gene encodes CDR1 LNHNV and CDR2 YYDKDF (reference sequence). The CDR3 region is CATSPGRVGNQPQHF. In DNA, the CDR3 is TGTGCCACCAGTCCAGGGAGGGTTGGCAATCAGCCCCAGCATTTT. The variable domain in full, completed from reference TRBV15 and TRBJ1-5, reads DAMVIQNPRYQVTQFGKPVTLSCSQTLNHNVMYWYQQKSSQAPKLLFHYYDKDFNNEADTPDNFQSRRPNTSFCFLDIRSPGLGDTAMYLCATSPGRVGNQPQHFGDGTRLSIL.

Many counts were recorded for this clonotype. The chain uses TRBV14 and TRBJ2-7, with D hard to call. Trimming took 1 base from V and 3 from J, leaving 13 bases between them. Germline CDR1 and CDR2: SGHDN and FVKESK. The CDR3 covers 15 residues. In DNA form, the CDR3 reads TGTGCCAGCAGCCAAGGGCGAAACACATACTACGAGCAGTACTTC. Its translation: CASSQGRNTYYEQYF.

This clonotype was recorded at least ten times. The chain combines TRBV24-1 with TRBJ2-5; TRBD2 is a possible D gene (5 bases). The CDR3 loop spans 13 amino acids. Trimming pared 9 bases from V and 2 bases from J, leaving 12 bases between. Germline V gives CDR1 KGHDR, CDR2 SFDVKD. The CDR3 protein is CATREGSQETQYF. The CDR3 DNA is TGTGCCACCCGGGAAGGGAGTCAAGAGACCCAGTACTTC.

This clonotype was seen only a few times. The rearrangement joins TRBV11-2 to TRBJ1-6, with unresolved D. This CDR3 contains 15 residues. CDR1 and CDR2 from the germline V gene are SGHAT and FQNNGV. Trimming removed 6 bases at V and 7 bases at J, with 16 bases between. CDR3 residues: CASRFERTENSPLHF. CDR3 coding DNA: TGTGCCAGCAGGTTCGAGCGAACCGAGAATTCACCCCTCCACTTT.

V and J are TRBV29-1 and TRBJ2-2; 13 bases align to TRBD2. CDR3 length equals 12 residues. Looked up from germline, CDR1 is SQVTM and CDR2 is ANQGSEA. CDR3 amino acids: CAGTSGAGELFF. CDR3 coding DNA: TGCGCAGGGACTAGCGGGGCCGGGGAGCTGTTTTTT.

In its sample, this clonotype was seen many times. The chain has TRBV5-1 and TRBJ2-5; 10 bases map to TRBD2. V shed 5 bases and J 0 bases; nucleotides not matched to a gene: 4. This CDR3 spans 15 amino acids. Germline-derived CDR1 and CDR2 are SGHRS and YFSETQ. Written as DNA, the CDR3 is TGCGCCAGCAGTTCTAGCGGGAGATACCAAGAGACCCAGTACTTC. Amino acids: CASSSSGRYQETQYF.

In this sample, this clonotype turned up a few times. The genes are TRBV7-9 and TRBJ1-1; maybe TRBD1 (6 bases). The CDR3 contains 16 residues. V was clipped by 2 bases and J by 4 bases, with 17 bases between them. CDR1 is SEHNR, CDR2 FQNEAQ, per germline (reference sequence). The CDR3 reads CASSLSGTRQGTEAFF. In nucleotides, the CDR3 is TGTGCCAGCAGCTTAAGCGGGACAAGGCAGGGCACTGAAGCTTTCTTT.

This clonotype came up many times. The V and J genes are TRBV5-8 and TRBJ2-6, with D possibly TRBD1 on 6 matching bases. From germline, CDR1 is SGHTS and CDR2 YDEGEE. This CDR3 is 17 amino acids long. V gave up 0 bases and J gave up 3 bases, with 13 bases separating them. CDR3 residues: CASSLAGGGSGANVLTF. DNA for the CDR3: TGTGCCAGCAGCTTGGCCGGTGGGGGCAGTGGGGCCAACGTCCTGACTTTC. Complete variable domain (other parts from reference TRBV5-8 and TRBJ2-6): EAGVTQSPTHLIKTRGQQATLRCSPISGHTSVYWYQQALGLGLQFLLWYDEGEERNRGNFPPRFSGRQFPNYSSELNVNALELEDSALYLCASSLAGGGSGANVLTFGAGSRLTVL.